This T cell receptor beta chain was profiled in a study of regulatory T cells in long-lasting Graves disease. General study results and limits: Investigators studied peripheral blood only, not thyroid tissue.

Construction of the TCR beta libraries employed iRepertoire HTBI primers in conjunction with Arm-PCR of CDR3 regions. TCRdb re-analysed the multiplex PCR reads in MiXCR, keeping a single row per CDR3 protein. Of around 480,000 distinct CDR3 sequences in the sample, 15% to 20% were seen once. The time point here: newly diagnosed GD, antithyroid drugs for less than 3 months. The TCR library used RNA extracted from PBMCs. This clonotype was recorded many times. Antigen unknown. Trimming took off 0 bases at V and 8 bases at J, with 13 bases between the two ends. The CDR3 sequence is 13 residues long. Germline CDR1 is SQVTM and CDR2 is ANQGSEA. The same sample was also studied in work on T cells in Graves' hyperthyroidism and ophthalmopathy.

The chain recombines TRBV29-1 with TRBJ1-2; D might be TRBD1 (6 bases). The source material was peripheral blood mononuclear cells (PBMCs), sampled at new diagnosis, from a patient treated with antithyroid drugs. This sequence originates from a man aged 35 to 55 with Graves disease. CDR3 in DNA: TGCAGCGTTGAAGACGCCAGGGGAGGGGGCTACACCTTC. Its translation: CSVEDARGGGYTF.